A single sample is the source of the 2 T cell receptor beta chains below, sequenced in a study of blood T cell repertoires in COVID-19. The table came from immunoSEQ multiplex PCR; TCRdb's copy has only in-frame clones and leaves some out. The sample lists about 310,000 clones; 87% were seen once. Sequencing was carried out using PBMCs or T cells enriched from blood (not recorded which). The receptors come from a woman aged 18-29 years who had recovered from COVID-19.

Many counts were recorded for this clone. The chain is built from TRBV29-1 and TRBJ2-5; the match to TRBD2 covers 12 bases. The germline V gene encodes CDR1 SQVTM and CDR2 ANQGSEA. Trimming cost V 4 bases and J 5 bases; bases outside gene matches: 2. The CDR3 consists of 13 residues. The DNA for the CDR3 is TGCAGCGTTGTAACTAGCGGGGGGGAGACCCAGTACTTC. Translating it yields CSVVTSGGETQYF.

The J gene is TRBJ1-3, the V gene TRBV6-1, with 9 bases that match TRBD1. Germline lookup yields CDR1 MNHNS and CDR2 SASEGT. The V segment lost 3 bases and the J segment 0 bases; nucleotides outside the gene matches: 6. This CDR3 contains 17 residues. The CDR3 region is CASSEGQGYFSGNTIYF. The CDR3 DNA is TGTGCCAGCAGTGAGGGACAGGGTTATTTCTCTGGAAACACCATATATTTT.